Following are 15 T cell receptor beta chains from one sample sequenced in a study of regulatory T cells in long-lasting Graves disease. Libraries of TCR beta came from iRepertoire HTBI primers plus Arm-PCR of CDR3 regions. TCRdb processed the multiplex PCR reads anew with MiXCR; each CDR3 protein has one entry. The table includes 350,000 to 450,000 distinct CDR3 sequences, 16% detected once. Time point given: newly diagnosed GD, antithyroid drugs for less than 3 months. Construction of the TCR library relied on RNA isolated from PBMCs. The data were also submitted as part of a second study, on T cells in Graves' hyperthyroidism and ophthalmopathy.

Sample: peripheral blood mononuclear cells (PBMCs), taken at new diagnosis, from a patient treated with antithyroid drugs. Receptor source: a man aged 40-49 years with Graves disease.

This rearrangement joins TRBV30 to TRBJ2-3; D gene unclear. Trimming shortened V by 3 bases and J by 0 bases, and 10 bases separated the two germline ends. Germline assignment: CDR1 GTSNPN and CDR2 SVGIG (reference sequence). The CDR3 spans 14 residues. The CDR3 is CAWRARVSTDTQYF. CDR3 DNA: TGTGCCTGGAGAGCCCGGGTGAGCACAGATACGCAGTATTTT.

This clonotype was counted ten times or more. V is TRBV28 and J is TRBJ1-1; the D is unclear. V lost 5 bases to trimming and J lost 2 bases, with 15 bases between them. There are 15 residues in the CDR3. CDR1 and CDR2 (germline): MDHEN, SYDVKM. CDR3 DNA sequence: TGTGCCAGCAGTGCCTTCGGGCCAGTAAACACTGAAGCTTTCTTT. Its translation: CASSAFGPVNTEAFF.

The sample holds a few counts of this clonotype. The chain carries TRBV6-2 or TRBV6-3 and TRBJ2-7, with unresolved D. The V end lost 5 bases, the J end lost 0 bases, and 11 bases lay between the germline ends. From germline, CDR1 is MNHEY and CDR2 SVGEGT. The CDR3 contains 14 residues. The CDR3 spells CASSRHASSYEQYF. The DNA of the CDR3 is TGTGCCAGCAGTCGTCATGCAAGCTCCTACGAGCAGTACTTC.

This clonotype has a count of ten or more. The gene calls are TRBV9 and TRBJ2-3; D unresolved. V was pared by 4 bases and J by 6 bases, with 9 bases between. The CDR3 is made up of 12 amino acids. The germline CDR1 and CDR2 sequences are SGDLS and YYNGEE. The CDR3: CASSLHEDTQYF. DNA of the CDR3: TGTGCCAGCAGCCTCCACGAGGATACGCAGTATTTT. The variable domain in full, with the rest retrieved from reference TRBV9 and TRBJ2-3, is DSGVTQTPKHLITATGQRVTLRCSPRSGDLSVYWYQQSLDQGLQFLIQYYNGEERAKGNILERFSAQQFPDLHSELNLSSLELGDSALYFCASSLHEDTQYFGPGTRLTVL.

This clonotype was picked up many times. The chain combines TRBV11-2 with TRBJ2-7; 11 bases agree with TRBD2. The CDR3 covers 17 residues. Germline CDR1 SGHAT, CDR2 FQNNGV. Germline trimming cut 1 base from V and 2 bases from J; bases unmatched to any gene: 7. The CDR3 reads CASSLGVTSGAAYEQYF. The CDR3 region has the DNA TGTGCCAGCAGCTTAGGGGTGACTAGCGGGGCAGCCTACGAGCAGTACTTC. The full variable domain, with the rest looked up from reference TRBV11-2 and TRBJ2-7, is EAGVAQSPRYKIIEKRQSVAFWCNPISGHATLYWYQQILGQGPKLLIQFQNNGVVDDSQLPKDRFSAERLKGVDSTLKIQPAKLEDSAVYLCASSLGVTSGAAYEQYFGPGTRLTVT.

In this sample, this clonotype turned up many times. The rearrangement uses TRBV18 and TRBJ1-5; TRBD1 might be the D (5 bases). V gave up 4 bases and J gave up 6 bases, with 13 bases separating them. Germline lookup yields CDR1 KGHSH and CDR2 LQKENI. This CDR3 is 14 amino acids long. The CDR3 reads CASSQTGGAQPQHF. The DNA of the CDR3 is TGTGCCAGCTCACAAACAGGCGGTGCTCAGCCCCAGCATTTT.

This clonotype was observed many times. This chain's CDR3 is CASSQEAGLAVSRDEQFF. DNA of the CDR3: TGTGCCAGCAGCCAAGAAGCGGGACTAGCGGTCAGCAGGGATGAGCAGTTCTTC. The chain combines TRBV4-2 with TRBJ2-1; 11 nucleotides line up with TRBD2. The germline gives CDR1 LGHNA, CDR2 YNFKEQ. The V and J ends lost 0 bases and 8 bases, in that order; junction bases with no gene match: 12. CDR3 length: 18 residues.

This clonotype occurred a few times. CDR3 loop: CASRSGTGYGYTF. CDR3 DNA sequence: TGTGCCAGCAGATCCGGGACAGGATATGGCTACACCTTC. The V and J genes are TRBV6-1 and TRBJ1-2; 8 bases agree with TRBD1. This CDR3 has 13 residues. V lost 6 bases and J lost 5; bases outside the gene matches: 5. Per germline, CDR1 MNHNS and CDR2 SASEGT.

J is TRBJ1-3 and V is TRBV4-2, with D unclear. CDR3 length equals 15 residues. The germline V gene has CDR1 LGHNA and CDR2 YNFKEQ. The V and J ends lost 1 base and 2 bases respectively, with 9 bases between them. The chain's CDR3 is CASSQGRVPGNTIYF. The CDR3 DNA reads as TGTGCCAGCAGCCAAGGGCGAGTACCTGGAAACACCATATATTTT.

This clonotype was detected ten times or more. The V gene is TRBV6-1, the J gene TRBJ2-2; 7 bases are a match to TRBD1. The CDR3 is 16 residues long. Germline V gene data show CDR1 as MNHNS and CDR2 as SASEGT. Trimming took 5 bases from V and 1 from J; bases not matched to a gene: 7. DNA of the CDR3: TGTGCCAGCAGTCCTCCCGACAGGGAGAACACCGGGGAGCTGTTTTTT. As protein: CASSPPDRENTGELFF.

Many counts were recorded for this clonotype. The chain carries TRBV27 and TRBJ1-5, with no clear D. This CDR3 region has 13 residues. V lost 2 bases and J 6 bases, leaving 8 bases between the germline ends. Germline loops: CDR1 MNHEY, CDR2 SMNVEV (reference sequence). The CDR3 DNA is TGTGCCAGCAGTTTAGCGGCATCTCAGCCCCAGCATTTT. It encodes CASSLAASQPQHF.

CDR3 amino acids: CATSMGGALYNEQFF. Written as DNA, the CDR3 is TGTGCCACCAGCATGGGGGGGGCACTGTACAATGAGCAGTTCTTC. The chain joins TRBV15 to TRBJ2-1, with D perhaps TRBD2 (7 bases). CDR1 and CDR2 (germline): LNHNV, YYDKDF (reference sequence). The CDR3 sequence is 15 residues long. The V end lost 4 bases, the J end lost 4 bases, and 14 bases lay between the germline ends.

This clonotype was detected many times. This chain links TRBV9 with TRBJ1-2, with D tentatively TRBD1 (5 bases). CDR1 is SGDLS, CDR2 YYNGEE, per germline. This CDR3 has 13 residues. V lost 1 base and J 2 bases, leaving 6 bases between the germline ends. The CDR3 sequence is CASSVRQNYGYTF. CDR3 nucleotide sequence: TGTGCCAGCAGCGTACGACAGAACTATGGCTACACCTTC.

Ten or more counts support this clonotype. V and J are TRBV11-2 and TRBJ2-7; TRBD2 agrees at 9 bases. The junction had 6 bases not matched to a gene; V was cut back by 2 bases and J by 4 bases. The CDR3 covers 15 residues. CDR1 and CDR2 from the germline V gene are SGHAT and FQNNGV. The CDR3 region is CASSLRGGGVYEQYF. In DNA, the CDR3 is TGTGCCAGCAGCTTACGAGGCGGGGGGGTGTACGAGCAGTACTTC. The variable domain in full, completed from reference TRBV11-2 and TRBJ2-7, reads EAGVAQSPRYKIIEKRQSVAFWCNPISGHATLYWYQQILGQGPKLLIQFQNNGVVDDSQLPKDRFSAERLKGVDSTLKIQPAKLEDSAVYLCASSLRGGGVYEQYFGPGTRLTVT.

The chain uses TRBV24-1 and TRBJ2-3, with 12 bases that match TRBD2. J gave up 2 bases and V 0 bases, and 5 bases lay outside the gene matches. The CDR3 length is 18 residues. Germline values: CDR1 KGHDR, CDR2 SFDVKD. Written as DNA, the CDR3 is TGTGCCACCAGTGATTTGGCTAGCGGGGGGGCCCCCACAGATACGCAGTATTTT. Protein sequence: CATSDLASGGAPTDTQYF.